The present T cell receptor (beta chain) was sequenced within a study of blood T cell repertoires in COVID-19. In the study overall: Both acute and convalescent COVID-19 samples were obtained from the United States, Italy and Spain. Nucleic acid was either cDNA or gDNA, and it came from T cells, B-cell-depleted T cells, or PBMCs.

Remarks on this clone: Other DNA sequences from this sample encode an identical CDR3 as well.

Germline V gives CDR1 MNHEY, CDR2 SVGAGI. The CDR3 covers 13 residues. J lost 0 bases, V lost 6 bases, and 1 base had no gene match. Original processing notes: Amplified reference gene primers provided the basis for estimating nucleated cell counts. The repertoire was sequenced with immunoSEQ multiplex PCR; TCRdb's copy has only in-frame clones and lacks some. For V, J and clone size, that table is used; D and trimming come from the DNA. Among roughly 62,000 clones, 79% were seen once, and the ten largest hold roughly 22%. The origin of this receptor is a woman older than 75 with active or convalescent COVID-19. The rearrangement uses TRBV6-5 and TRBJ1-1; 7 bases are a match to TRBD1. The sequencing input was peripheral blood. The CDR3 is CASRTGLNTEAFF. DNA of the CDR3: TGTGCCAGCAGGACAGGGTTGAACACTGAAGCTTTCTTT.